This T cell receptor (beta chain) derives from a study of OX40 agonist ivuxolimab in advanced cancers. Notes on this clone: One end of the junction is discordant with germline, which a read error may explain.

The CDR3 totals 13 residues. CDR1 is SSHAT and CDR2 is FNYEAQ in the germline V gene (reference sequence). Assay used: immunoSEQ multiplex PCR; TCRdb lists only in-frame clones, some missing. The table includes more than 45,000 clones, roughly four fifths detected once. The genes are TRBV7-7 and TRBJ2-7; no firm D call. The material sequenced was CD4+ or CD8+ T cells sorted from blood, taken in a trial of the OX40 agonist ivuxolimab. The sequence derives from an adult with an advanced solid tumor such as melanoma, head and neck, liver or kidney cancer. The CDR3 coding sequence is TGTGCTAGCAGCCCCGATGCAGGCTACGAGCAGTACTTC. Translated, it gives CASSPDAGYEQYF.